This is a list of T cell receptor beta chains from one sample in a study of cytomegalovirus exposure and HLA in healthy donors. TCRdb keeps only in-frame clones here, not all; method: immunoSEQ multiplex PCR. The data contain a few hundred thousand clones, 65% to 90% of them seen just once; the ten biggest clones take up approximately 1%. Material: PBMCs. Receptors were obtained from a woman between 18 and 29 years old in good health and CMV-seronegative. CDR3s include the opening cysteine and the closing phenylalanine or tryptophan. A D gene is named only where the DNA matches it firmly. For some rows the clone size is stated as once, few or many, or as a class when expanded; others skip it.

>-|TRBJ2-2|few|TRBV19
CASSIARNTGELFF
TGTGCCAGTAGTATAGCGAGGAACACCGGGGAGCTGTTTTTT
>-|TRBJ2-1|once|TRBV14
CASSQYVALNYNEQFF
TGTGCCAGCAGCCAGTATGTTGCGTTAAATTACAATGAGCAGTTCTTC
>TRBD1|TRBJ1-1|-|TRBV19
CASGLTGLGGTEAFF
TGTGCCAGTGGATTGACAGGGTTAGGGGGCACTGAAGCTTTCTTT
>TRBD2|TRBJ2-7|-|TRBV5-6
CASSATSGRLRGREQYF
TGTGCCAGCAGCGCCACTAGCGGGAGGCTCAGGGGTAGGGAGCAGTACTTC
>TRBD2|TRBJ2-7|once|TRBV18
CASSPGTSGHYEQYF
TGTGCCAGCTCACCTGGGACTAGCGGACACTACGAGCAGTACTTC
>TRBD1|TRBJ2-1|few|TRBV6-5
CASSSTGNPSYNEQFF
TGTGCCAGCAGTTCGACAGGGAACCCGTCCTACAATGAGCAGTTCTTC
>-|TRBJ1-2|-|TRBV6-6
CASSYFSRGVDYGYTF
TGTGCCAGCAGTTACTTCTCCAGGGGCGTTGACTATGGCTACACCTTC
>-|TRBJ2-7|-|TRBV5-6
CASSLPGSQEQYF
TGTGCCAGCAGCTTGCCAGGGTCGCAAGAGCAGTACTTC
>-|TRBJ2-5|once|TRBV5-6
CASSPTWTVGETQYF
TGTGCCAGCAGCCCCACCTGGACAGTCGGGGAGACCCAGTACTTC
>-|TRBJ1-2|-|TRBV4-1
CASSQHRDIYGYTF
TGCGCCAGCAGCCAGCACCGGGACATCTATGGCTACACCTTC
>TRBD2|TRBJ2-3|few|TRBV6-5
CASSRGREGTDTQYF
TGTGCCAGCAGTCGAGGGAGGGAGGGCACAGATACGCAGTATTTT
>-|TRBJ1-5|-|TRBV14
CASSYRDQPQHF
TGTGCCAGCAGCTACAGGGATCAGCCCCAGCATTTT
>TRBD1|TRBJ1-2|once|TRBV2
CASSNSRGQGIYGYTF
TGTGCCAGCAGTAATTCACGGGGACAGGGGATCTATGGCTACACCTTC
>-|TRBJ2-3|-|TRBV15
CATSRGPTDTQYF
TGTGCCACCAGCAGGGGCCCCACAGATACGCAGTATTTT
>-|TRBJ2-2|-|TRBV7-3
CASSRGGAHYTGELFF
TGTGCCAGCAGCCGTGGGGGCGCGCATTACACCGGGGAGCTGTTTTTT
>-|TRBJ1-2|-|TRBV5-4
CASSNLFRREANYGYTF
TGTGCCAGCAGCAACCTGTTTAGGAGAGAAGCTAACTATGGCTACACCTTC
>TRBD1|TRBJ1-4|-|TRBV5-1
CASSARTGPNEKLFF
TGCGCCAGCAGCGCGCGGACAGGGCCGAATGAAAAACTGTTTTTT
>TRBD2|TRBJ2-1|once|TRBV7-6
CASSLVGLAGVNEQFF
TGTGCCAGCAGCTTGGTGGGACTAGCGGGAGTCAATGAGCAGTTCTTC
>-|TRBJ1-4|-|TRBV6-5
CASSYGAGRPNEKLFF
TGTGCCAGCAGTTACGGGGCAGGTCGACCAAATGAAAAACTGTTTTTT
>-|TRBJ1-5|-|TRBV30
CAWSRDRTSRRAPQHF
TGTGCCTGGAGCCGAGACAGGACATCTCGTAGGGCGCCCCAGCATTTT
>-|TRBJ2-7|-|TRBV2
CASSDSTVSDEQYF
TGTGCCAGCAGTGATTCGACAGTTTCGGACGAGCAGTACTTC
>TRBD1|TRBJ2-1|once|TRBV5-1
CASSFRTGTGNEQFF
TGCGCCAGCAGCTTCCGGACAGGGACAGGCAATGAGCAGTTCTTC
>-|TRBJ1-5|-|TRBV19
CASSIEGTQPQHF
TGTGCCAGTAGTATTGAGGGAACTCAGCCCCAGCATTTT
>-|TRBJ2-7|-|TRBV11-2
CASAIGDLSYEQYF
TGTGCCAGCGCAATAGGGGACTTATCCTACGAGCAGTACTTC
>TRBD1|TRBJ1-2|-|TRBV7-2
CASSLLDRTNYGYTF
TGTGCCAGCAGCTTATTGGACAGGACTAACTATGGCTACACCTTC
>TRBD2|TRBJ2-7|-|TRBV7-8
CASSLLVSGTFYEQYF
TGTGCCAGCAGCTTATTGGTTAGCGGGACATTCTACGAGCAGTACTTC
>-|TRBJ1-1|-|TRBV9
CASSQVPTEAFF
TGTGCCAGCAGCCAGGTTCCCACTGAAGCTTTCTTT
>-|TRBJ2-5|-|TRBV19
CASSPPAGAAETQYF
TGTGCCAGTAGTCCCCCCGCGGGGGCTGCGGAGACCCAGTACTTC
>-|TRBJ2-3|once|TRBV25-1
CASSESTTPDTQYF
TGTGCCAGCAGTGAATCCACTACCCCAGATACGCAGTATTTT
>TRBD1|TRBJ2-7|-|TRBV6-6
CASTETGKTYEQYF
TGTGCCAGCACCGAGACAGGGAAGACCTACGAGCAGTACTTC
>-|TRBJ2-1|-|TRBV28
CASSARYNEQFF
TGTGCCAGCAGTGCCCGGTACAATGAGCAGTTCTTC
>-|TRBJ1-1|-|TRBV9
CASSVGSGSTEAFF
TGTGCCAGCAGCGTAGGATCGGGGAGCACTGAAGCTTTCTTT
>TRBD1|TRBJ1-2|once|TRBV5-1
CASSAGQGNDGYTF
TGCGCCAGCAGCGCGGGACAGGGGAATGATGGCTACACCTTC
>-|TRBJ1-5|-|TRBV19
CASSWQNQPQHF
TGTGCCAGTAGTTGGCAAAATCAGCCCCAGCATTTT
>TRBD1|TRBJ2-7|-|TRBV5-4
CASSPPDRGPNEQYF
TGTGCCAGCAGCCCCCCCGACAGGGGGCCCAACGAGCAGTACTTC
>-|TRBJ2-7|-|TRBV10-3
CAISHYDTYEQYF
TGTGCCATCAGTCATTACGACACCTACGAGCAGTACTTC
>-|TRBJ1-1|-|TRBV9
CASSGGPQDTEAFF
TGTGCCAGCAGCGGAGGGCCGCAGGACACTGAAGCTTTCTTT
>-|TRBJ2-2|-|TRBV10-2
CACRGRTDTGELFF
TGCGCCTGCCGCGGGCGAACAGACACCGGGGAGCTGTTTTTT
>TRBD2|TRBJ2-7|-|TRBV19
CASTPRGLAGVLYEQYF
TGTGCCAGTACCCCGAGGGGCCTAGCGGGAGTTCTCTACGAGCAGTACTTC
>TRBD1|TRBJ2-7|-|TRBV18
CASSPGQGASYEQYF
TGTGCCAGCTCACCAGGACAGGGGGCATCCTACGAGCAGTACTTC